The TCR beta chain under discussion was sequenced for a study of Ad26.COV2.S vaccination and SARS-CoV-2 variants (dated by TCRdb to about 2021). Regarding the study in general: Donors in the vaccine arm were drawn from COV1001, a phase I-IIa trial of Ad26.COV2.S in healthy adults that was multicentre, randomized, double-blind and placebo-controlled. A total of 32 samples were included in the TCR-sequenced set, comprising roughly 19 Ad26.COV2.S vaccine recipients, 5 placebo recipients and 8 SARS-CoV-2 convalescent individuals. Trial participants were randomized into five groups of five, in which low-dose or high-dose Ad26.COV2.S was given once or twice, or placebo was given on both occasions. The specificity and breadth of SARS-CoV-2-reactive T cell receptors after Ad26.COV2.S vaccination were assessed by TCRbeta repertoire sequencing. Ad26.COV2.S was administered intramuscularly at 5 x 10^10 or 1 x 10^11 viral particles, either as a single shot or as two shots given 56 days apart. Investigators did not know the trial group allocation while performing experiments and assessing outcomes. What the work shows at the level of the full study, not this receptor alone: It was noted by the authors that total T cell responses may have been underestimated by the TCR breadth and depth analyses. After vaccination, spike-specific CD8+ and CD4+ T cell responses were reported to show substantial breadth. The study lacked the statistical power to compare responses across vaccine doses or regimens. Spike-specific TCR breadth was higher in Ad26.COV2.S recipients than in placebo recipients (P = 0.0014). Comparable non-spike TCR breadth was observed between vaccine and placebo recipients, consistent with only spike being contained in the vaccine.

Details on this clone: Its binding antigen is unknown. No much larger clonotype is one base removed from it; base qualities were not supplied.

The immunoSEQ Assay was used to sequence TCRbeta CDR3 regions. After extraction, genomic DNA underwent amplification by bias-controlled multiplex PCR, followed by high-throughput sequencing. In the original analysis: To quantify the absolute abundance of every unique TCRbeta CDR3 region, sequences were collapsed and filtered. Usable DNA was measured by amplifying reference genes present in all nucleated cells, and TCRbeta template counts were normalized to that usable DNA to estimate T cell fraction. Repertoire TCRs were annotated as SARS-CoV-2-specific by exact matching of V gene, CDR3 amino acid sequence and J gene to a known reactive TCR set. The reference SARS-CoV-2 TCR set came from MIRA and was filtered for enrichment in COVID-19-positive ImmuneCODE repertoires, removing public or cross-reactive TCRs. Using the MIRA antigens, annotated TCRs were further analysed by specific ORF or by position within an ORF. Depth was the summed frequency of annotated unique rearrangements, while breadth was defined as annotated unique rearrangements over total unique productive rearrangements. Two-sided Wilcoxon rank-sum tests were used to compare TCR breadth between groups. The source is immuneACCESS, and TCRdb retained only in-frame sequences with V and J called. Part of the clones is not carried over; for the studies checked, unresolved V genes explain less than half of this, and the remainder is unexplained. The V and J calls and the clone size are those of that table, but D and trimming were determined from the DNA. The sample profile shows about 480,000 clones; around 85% of them were found once. 13% of the sample belongs to the ten largest clones.

Interpreted using the paper, the treatment or condition label stands for: around 19 received Ad26.COV2.S at low or high dose, single or two shots; about 5 received placebo; per-sample allocation not given. Repertoires of vaccine and placebo recipients were sequenced from samples collected on day 63 after the first injection. In Cohort 1b, about 27 adults aged 18-55 years were enrolled at a single site in Boston, USA, between 29 July and 7 August 2020. Ad26.COV2.S consisted of a replication-incompetent adenovirus type 26 vector by which a prefusion-stabilized SARS-CoV-2 spike protein from the original Wuhan strain was expressed. CDR1 and CDR2, per the germline V gene (reference sequence), are GTSNPN and SVGIG. From its cysteine to its phenylalanine, the CDR3 spans 10 amino acids. Only the CDR3 region is kept as DNA, spanning 30 bases read in frame from base 1. V is reduced by 7 bases and J by 8 bases, leaving a spacing of 11 bases between them.

The V and J genes are TRBV30 and TRBJ1-1; the D segment could be TRBD1, given 6 matching bases. This specimen consisted of peripheral blood, obtained in a trial of Ad26.COV2.S vaccine versus placebo. The sequence derives from a person between 18 and 59 years old who received the Ad26.COV2.S COVID-19 vaccine or a placebo. The DNA reads as follows: TGTGCCTTGGGACATCCAGAAGCTTTCTTT. This yields the protein CALGHPEAFF.